This T cell receptor beta chain appears in the sequencing data of a study of blood T cell repertoires in COVID-19. The germline CDR1 and CDR2 sequences are SNHLY and FYNNEI. Trimming shortened V by 2 bases and J by 10 bases, and 17 bases separated the two germline ends. The CDR3 contains 14 residues. Donors in Cohort 3 who had recovered were those with two negative PCRs, healthcare professional clearance, or resolution of their symptoms. Repertoires were generated with immunoSEQ multiplex PCR, while TCRdb's copy carries only in-frame clones and drops some. Among approximately 470,000 clones, around 87% were seen once, and the ten largest hold 0.7%.

Sequenced material: PBMCs or T cells enriched from blood (not recorded which). The TCR sequence derives from a woman between 18 and 29 years old who had recovered from COVID-19. The V and J genes are TRBV2 and TRBJ1-1, with a tentative D call TRBD1 (6 bases). The CDR3 sequence is CASSENNVGGAAFF. CDR3 sequence (DNA): TGTGCCAGCAGTGAAAACAACGTCGGGGGGGCAGCTTTCTTT.